Shown below are 9 T cell receptor beta chains from a single sample sequenced in a study of T cells in Graves' hyperthyroidism and ophthalmopathy. TCR beta CDR3 regions were amplified from RNA. Initially, a first-round RT-PCR of the TCR CDR3 employed the HTBI primer set. One entry per CDR3 protein results from TCRdb running MiXCR on the multiplex PCR reads. The sample contains roughly 500,000 distinct CDR3 sequences, more than 11% of which appear only once. The sequenced material came from blood. These receptors came from a woman younger than 45 with Graves' hyperthyroidism that later progressed to Graves' ophthalmopathy.

This clonotype showed up many times. The chain is built from TRBV12-3 or TRBV12-4 and TRBJ2-7, with TRBD2 matching 7 bases. The CDR3 runs 14 residues. The trim removed 6 bases at V and 3 bases at J, leaving 8 bases unmatched. The CDR3: CASRGRGKGYEQYF. The CDR3 DNA sequence: TGTGCCAGCAGGGGGAGGGGAAAGGGCTACGAGCAGTACTTC.

In regard to this clonotype: One base away lies a much larger clone, so this may be a sequencing read error. Lacking the conserved final phenylalanine or tryptophan, this CDR3 likely reflects a read error. V usage is TRBV7-2 and J usage is TRBJ2-5, with D perhaps matching TRBD2 (5 bases). Trimming shortened V by 1 base and J by 5 bases, and 11 bases separated the two germline ends. CDR1 is SGHTA and CDR2 is FQGNSA in the germline V gene. The CDR3 contains 14 residues. The CDR3 here is CASSLVASGETQYL. CDR3 DNA sequence: TGTGCCAGCAGCTTAGTAGCGTCGGGGGAGACCCAGTACCTC.

This clonotype showed up many times. This chain connects TRBV11-3 to TRBJ1-5, with D unresolved. The CDR3 runs 13 residues. The V and J ends lost 1 base and 5 bases respectively, with 6 bases between them. Germline V gene sequence: CDR1 SGHNT, CDR2 YENEEA. Here the CDR3 DNA reads TGTGCCAGCAGCTTAGGGGTGGATCAGCCCCAGCATTTT. Translating it yields CASSLGVDQPQHF.

This clonotype has just a few counts. The chain uses TRBV13 and TRBJ2-3; the D is unclear. V dropped 4 bases and J dropped 2 bases, with 16 bases sitting between them. The CDR3 runs to 16 residues. Germline V gene sequence: CDR1 PRHDT, CDR2 FYEKMQ (reference sequence). The CDR3 sequence: CASSSRTLLTTDTQYF. The DNA of the CDR3 is TGTGCCAGCAGCTCCCGGACGTTACTAACCACAGATACGCAGTATTTT.

This clonotype showed up many times. This chain uses TRBV9 with TRBJ1-1, with a weak D call TRBD1 (5 bases). This CDR3 contains 17 residues. Germline-derived CDR1 and CDR2 are SGDLS and YYNGEE. The V and J ends lost 0 bases and 1 base respectively, with 16 bases between them. DNA of the CDR3: TGTGCCAGCAGCGTAGAGAGGCGGGGAACAGGGAACACTGAAGCTTTCTTT. Translating it yields CASSVERRGTGNTEAFF.

There are many counts of this clonotype. CDR3 sequence: CASSILAGAGELFF. In DNA, the CDR3 is TGTGCCAGTAGTATCCTAGCGGGAGCAGGGGAGCTGTTTTTT. The chain recombines TRBV19 with TRBJ2-2; TRBD2 matches 10 bases. Germline CDR1 and CDR2: LNHDA and SQIVND (reference sequence). The CDR3 length is 14 residues. Unmatched junction bases numbered 3, after V lost 3 bases and J lost 8 bases.

This clonotype has more than one count but fewer than ten. V and J are TRBV6-1 and TRBJ1-2, with D uncertain. Germline CDR1 reads MNHNS; CDR2 reads SASEGT. The CDR3 is made up of 13 amino acids. V lost 5 bases and J 7 bases, leaving 14 bases between the germline ends. The CDR3 here is CASSPISRFGYTF. CDR3 coding DNA: TGTGCCAGCAGTCCCATTTCTCGGTTTGGCTACACCTTC.

This clonotype came up many times. CDR3 nucleotides: TGTGCTAGTGGCCATGTACAGTCTGAAGCTTTCTTT. Amino acid sequence: CASGHVQSEAFF. This chain uses TRBV12-5 with TRBJ1-1; D gene unclear. This CDR3 has 12 amino acids. Trimming pared 6 bases from V and 6 bases from J, leaving 11 bases between. Germline CDR1 reads LGHNT; CDR2 reads FRNRAP.

This clonotype was observed at least ten times. The chain joins TRBV5-5 to TRBJ2-1; D is possibly TRBD2 (6 bases). Germline loops: CDR1 SGHKS, CDR2 YYEKEE (reference sequence). V lost 2 bases and J 7 bases, leaving 16 bases between the germline ends. There are 15 residues in the CDR3. The CDR3 coding sequence is TGTGCCAGCAGCTTAGGCGGGGCGAGGGGAAATGAGCAGTTCTTC. This gives the protein CASSLGGARGNEQFF.